Sequencing of this T cell receptor beta chain was carried out in a study of blood T cell repertoires in COVID-19. Overall study context: There were acute and convalescent COVID-19 samples, and they came from the United States, Italy and Spain. PBMCs, B-cell-depleted T cells, or T cells provided the cDNA or gDNA that made up the material.

This clone came up once. Germline CDR1 is LGHNT and CDR2 is FRNRAP. With 2 bases clipped from V and 1 base from J, the junction kept 3 bases outside the gene matches. The CDR3 has 15 amino acids. Sequenced by immunoSEQ multiplex PCR; TCRdb stores in-frame clones only, minus some. In the table there are roughly 89,000 clones, approximately 81% of which are singletons. Material for sequencing was peripheral blood. The V and J genes are TRBV12-5 and TRBJ2-3, with TRBD1 identical over 7 bases. This TCR came from a woman aged 80 or older with acute or convalescent COVID-19. The DNA of the CDR3 is TGTGCTAGTGGTTTGTGGCAGGGGGGCACAGATACGCAGTATTTT. Translated: CASGLWQGGTDTQYF.